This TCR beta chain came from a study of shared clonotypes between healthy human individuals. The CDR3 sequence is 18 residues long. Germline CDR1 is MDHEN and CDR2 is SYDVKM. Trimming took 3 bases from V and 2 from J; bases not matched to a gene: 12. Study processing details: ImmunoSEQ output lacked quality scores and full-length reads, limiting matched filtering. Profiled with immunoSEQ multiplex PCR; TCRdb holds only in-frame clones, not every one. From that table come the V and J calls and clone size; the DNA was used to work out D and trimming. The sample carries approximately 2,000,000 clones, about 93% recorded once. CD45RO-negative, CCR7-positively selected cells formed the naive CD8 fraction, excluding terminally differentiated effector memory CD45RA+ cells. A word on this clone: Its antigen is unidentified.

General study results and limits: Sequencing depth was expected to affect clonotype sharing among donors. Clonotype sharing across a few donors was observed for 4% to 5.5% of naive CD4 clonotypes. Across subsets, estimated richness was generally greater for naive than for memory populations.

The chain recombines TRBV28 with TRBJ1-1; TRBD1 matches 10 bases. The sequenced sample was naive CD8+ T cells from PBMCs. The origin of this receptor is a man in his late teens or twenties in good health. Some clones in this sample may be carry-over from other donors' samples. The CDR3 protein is CASSFEIRTGGGNTEAFF. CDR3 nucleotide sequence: TGTGCCAGCAGTTTTGAGATCAGGACAGGGGGTGGCAACACTGAAGCTTTCTTT.